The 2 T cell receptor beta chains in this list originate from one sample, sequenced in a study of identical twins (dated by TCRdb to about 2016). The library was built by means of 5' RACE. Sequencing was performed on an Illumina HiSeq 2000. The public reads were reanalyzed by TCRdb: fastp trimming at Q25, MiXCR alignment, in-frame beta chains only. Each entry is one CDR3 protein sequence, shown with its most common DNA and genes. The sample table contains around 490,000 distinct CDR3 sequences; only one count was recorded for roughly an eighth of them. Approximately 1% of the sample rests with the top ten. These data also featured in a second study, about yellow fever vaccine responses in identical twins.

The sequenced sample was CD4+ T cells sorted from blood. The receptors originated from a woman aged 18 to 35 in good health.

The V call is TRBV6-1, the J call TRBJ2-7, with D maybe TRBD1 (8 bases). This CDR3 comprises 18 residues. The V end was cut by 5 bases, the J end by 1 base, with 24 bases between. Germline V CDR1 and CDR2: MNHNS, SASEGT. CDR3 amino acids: CASSPRLSNRGGSYEQYF. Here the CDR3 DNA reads TGTGCCAGCAGTCCACGACTGAGTAACAGGGGGGGATCCTACGAGCAGTACTTC.

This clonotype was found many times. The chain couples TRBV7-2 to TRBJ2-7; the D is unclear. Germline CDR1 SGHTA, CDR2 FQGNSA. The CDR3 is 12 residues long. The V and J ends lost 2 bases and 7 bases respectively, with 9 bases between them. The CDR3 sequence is CASSLSRGEQYF. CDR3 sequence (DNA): TGTGCCAGCAGCTTATCCCGTGGGGAGCAGTACTTC.